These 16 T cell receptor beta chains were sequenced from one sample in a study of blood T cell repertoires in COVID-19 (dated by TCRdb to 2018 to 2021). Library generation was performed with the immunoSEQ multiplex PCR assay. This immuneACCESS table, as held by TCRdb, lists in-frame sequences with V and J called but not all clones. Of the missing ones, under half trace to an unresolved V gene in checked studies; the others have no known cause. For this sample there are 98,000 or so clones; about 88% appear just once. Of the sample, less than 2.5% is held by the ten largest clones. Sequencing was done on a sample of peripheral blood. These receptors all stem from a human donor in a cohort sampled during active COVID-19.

CDR3 sequence (DNA): TGTGCCAGCAGCTCCCAATTTGACAATGAGCAGTTCTTC. It codes for CASSSQFDNEQFF. The chain combines TRBV7-2 with TRBJ2-1, with no clear D. The CDR3 covers 13 residues. The ends were cut back, 4 bases at V and 5 bases at J, with 9 bases in the middle. Germline assignment: CDR1 SGHTA and CDR2 FQGNSA. Using reference TRBV7-2 and TRBJ2-1 for the parts outside the CDR3, the full variable domain is GAGVSQSPSNKVTEKGKDVELRCDPISGHTALYWYRQSLGQGLEFLIYFQGNSAPDKSGLPSDRFSAERTGGSVSTLTIQRTQQEDSAVYLCASSSQFDNEQFFGPGTRLTVL.

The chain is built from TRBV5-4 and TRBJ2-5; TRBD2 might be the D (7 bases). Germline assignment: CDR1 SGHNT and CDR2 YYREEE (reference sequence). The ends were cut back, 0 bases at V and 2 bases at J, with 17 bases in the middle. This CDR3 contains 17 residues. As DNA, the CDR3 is TGTGCCAGCAGCTTGGTGGGAGGGGCTAGGGGGCAAGAGACCCAGTACTTC. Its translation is CASSLVGGARGQETQYF.

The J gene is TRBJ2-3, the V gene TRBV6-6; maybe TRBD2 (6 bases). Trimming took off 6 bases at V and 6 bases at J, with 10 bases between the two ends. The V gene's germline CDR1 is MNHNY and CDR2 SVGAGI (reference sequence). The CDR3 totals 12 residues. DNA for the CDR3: TGTGCCAGCAGCCAGACTAGTGATACGCAGTATTTT. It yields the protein CASSQTSDTQYF.

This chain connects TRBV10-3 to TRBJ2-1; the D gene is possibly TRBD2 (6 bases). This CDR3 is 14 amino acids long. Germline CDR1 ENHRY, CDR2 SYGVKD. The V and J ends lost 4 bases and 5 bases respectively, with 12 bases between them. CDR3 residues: CAISGVAEDNEQFF. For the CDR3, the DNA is TGTGCCATCAGTGGAGTAGCGGAGGACAATGAGCAGTTCTTC.

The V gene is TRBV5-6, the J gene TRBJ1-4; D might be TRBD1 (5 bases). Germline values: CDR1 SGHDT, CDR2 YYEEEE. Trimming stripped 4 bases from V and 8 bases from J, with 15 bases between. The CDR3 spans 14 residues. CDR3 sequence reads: CASSRVGTREKLFF. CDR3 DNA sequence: TGTGCCAGCAGCCGAGTCGGGACTCGGGAAAAACTGTTTTTT.

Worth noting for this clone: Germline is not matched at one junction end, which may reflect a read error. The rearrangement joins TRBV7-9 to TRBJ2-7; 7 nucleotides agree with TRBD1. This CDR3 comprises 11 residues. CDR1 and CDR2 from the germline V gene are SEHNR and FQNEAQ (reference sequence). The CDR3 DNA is TGTGCCAGCAGCTTTGACAGGGCGACGGACTTC. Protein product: CASSFDRATDF.

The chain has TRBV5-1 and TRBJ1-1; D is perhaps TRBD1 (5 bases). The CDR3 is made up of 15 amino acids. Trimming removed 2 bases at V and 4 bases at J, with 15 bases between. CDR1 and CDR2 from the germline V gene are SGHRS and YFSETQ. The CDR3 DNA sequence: TGCGCCAGCAGCTTAGACCCGACAGTAGGCACTGAAGCTTTCTTT. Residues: CASSLDPTVGTEAFF.

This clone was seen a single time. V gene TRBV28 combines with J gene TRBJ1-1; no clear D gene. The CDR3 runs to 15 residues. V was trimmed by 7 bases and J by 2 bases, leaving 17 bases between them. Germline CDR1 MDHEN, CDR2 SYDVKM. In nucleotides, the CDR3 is TGTGCCAGCACCCTGGGCGAAGCTGGAAACACTGAAGCTTTCTTT. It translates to CASTLGEAGNTEAFF.

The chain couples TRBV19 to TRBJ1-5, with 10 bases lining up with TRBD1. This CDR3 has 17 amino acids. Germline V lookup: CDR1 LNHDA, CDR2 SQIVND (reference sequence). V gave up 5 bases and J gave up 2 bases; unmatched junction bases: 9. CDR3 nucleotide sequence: TGTGCCAGTAGTCAACGACAGGGGGCAAGGGGCAATCAGCCCCAGCATTTT. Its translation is CASSQRQGARGNQPQHF.

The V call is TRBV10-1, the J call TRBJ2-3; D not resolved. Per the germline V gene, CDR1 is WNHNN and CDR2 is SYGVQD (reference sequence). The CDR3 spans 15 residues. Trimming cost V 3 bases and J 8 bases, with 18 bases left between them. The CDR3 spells CASSDLGSGSRTQYF. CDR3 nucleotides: TGCGCCAGCAGTGATTTAGGATCAGGCTCCCGTACGCAGTATTTT.

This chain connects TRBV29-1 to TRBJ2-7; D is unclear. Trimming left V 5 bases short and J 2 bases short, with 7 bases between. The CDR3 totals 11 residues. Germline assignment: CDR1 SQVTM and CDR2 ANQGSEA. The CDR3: CSVQSPYEQYF. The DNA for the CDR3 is TGCAGCGTTCAATCCCCCTACGAGCAGTACTTC.

CDR3 in DNA: TGCGCCAGCAGCTTGCTTGGACAGGGATTGGCCTACGAGCAGTACTTC. Translated, it gives CASSLLGQGLAYEQYF. The rearrangement joins TRBV5-1 to TRBJ2-7; TRBD1 agrees at 8 bases. Germline V lookup: CDR1 SGHRS, CDR2 YFSETQ. The CDR3 totals 16 residues. V was clipped by 1 base and J by 2 bases; unmatched bases: 8.

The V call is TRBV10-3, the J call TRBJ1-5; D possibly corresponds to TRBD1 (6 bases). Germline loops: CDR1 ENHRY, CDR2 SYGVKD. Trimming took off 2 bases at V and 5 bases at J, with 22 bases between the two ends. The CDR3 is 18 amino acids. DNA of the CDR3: TGTGCCATCAGTGAGACTCAACTAGTCAGGGGCAGCCATCAGCCCCAGCATTTT. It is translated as CAISETQLVRGSHQPQHF.

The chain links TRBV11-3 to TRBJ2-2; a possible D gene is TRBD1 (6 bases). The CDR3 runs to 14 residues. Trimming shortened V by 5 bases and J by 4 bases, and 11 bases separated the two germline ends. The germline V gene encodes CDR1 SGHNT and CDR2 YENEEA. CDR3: CASSPQGSTGELFF. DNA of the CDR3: TGTGCCAGCAGCCCACAGGGAAGCACCGGGGAGCTGTTTTTT. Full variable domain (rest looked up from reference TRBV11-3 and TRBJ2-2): EAGVVQSPRYKIIEKKQPVAFWCNPISGHNTLYWYLQNLGQGPELLIRYENEEAVDDSQLPKDRFSAERLKGVDSTLKIQPAELGDSAVYLCASSPQGSTGELFFGEGSRLTVL.

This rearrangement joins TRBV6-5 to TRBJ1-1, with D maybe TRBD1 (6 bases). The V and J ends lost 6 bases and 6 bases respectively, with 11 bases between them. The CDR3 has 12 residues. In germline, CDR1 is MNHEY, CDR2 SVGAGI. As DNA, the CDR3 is TGTGCCAGCAGATCCGACAGGCCTGAAGCTTTCTTT. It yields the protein CASRSDRPEAFF.

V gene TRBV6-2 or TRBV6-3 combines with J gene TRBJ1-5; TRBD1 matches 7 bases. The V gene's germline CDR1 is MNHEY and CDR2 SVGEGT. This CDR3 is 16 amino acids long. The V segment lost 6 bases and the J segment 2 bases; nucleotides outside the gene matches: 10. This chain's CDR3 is CASSPGTGAGNQPQHF. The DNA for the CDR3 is TGTGCCAGCAGCCCCGGTACAGGGGCCGGCAATCAGCCCCAGCATTTT.